Presented here are 6 T cell receptor beta chains from one specimen sequenced in a study of early T cells in non-severe SARS-CoV-2 infection. Each CDR3 protein is one row after TCRdb ran MiXCR on the 5' RACE reads. Of over 95,000 distinct CDR3 sequences in the sample, roughly 17% were seen once. What was sequenced was whole blood. These receptors all come from an adult who was a healthcare worker with PCR-confirmed SARS-CoV-2 infection or an uninfected control (not recorded which).

This clonotype showed up many times. The chain carries TRBV20-1 and TRBJ2-3; 12 bases are a match to TRBD2. Germline values: CDR1 DFQATT, CDR2 SNEGSKA (reference sequence). V shed 3 bases and J 5 bases; nucleotides not matched to a gene: 6. CDR3 length: 15 residues. For the CDR3, the DNA is TGCAGTGCTAGTGGGTGGACTAGCGGGAAAGATACGCAGTATTTT. It specifies CSASGWTSGKDTQYF.

This clonotype was counted only a few times. This chain connects TRBV29-1 to TRBJ1-2, with D uncertain. The CDR3 totals 13 residues. V lost 4 bases, J lost 4 bases, and 13 bases lay in between. Germline V gene lookup returns CDR1 SQVTM and CDR2 ANQGSEA. This CDR3 reads CSVGGYSSYGYTF. The CDR3 DNA reads TGCAGCGTTGGTGGCTATAGCAGCTATGGCTACACCTTC.

This rearrangement joins TRBV18 to TRBJ1-5; D is unresolved. Trimming removed 2 bases at V and 3 bases at J, with 11 bases between. The CDR3 totals 15 residues. Germline V gene lookup returns CDR1 KGHSH and CDR2 LQKENI. The CDR3 sequence: CASSPYGVHNQPQHF. The CDR3 DNA is TGTGCCAGCTCACCATACGGGGTTCACAATCAGCCCCAGCATTTT. Drawing the rest from reference TRBV18 and TRBJ1-5, the complete variable domain is NAGVMQNPRHLVRRRGQEARLRCSPMKGHSHVYWYRQLPEEGLKFMVYLQKENIIDESGMPKERFSAEFPKEGPSILRIQQVVRGDSAAYFCASSPYGVHNQPQHFGDGTRLSIL.

The table lists this clonotype with a few counts. This chain connects TRBV28 to TRBJ1-6, with 8 bases matching TRBD1. Trimming removed 4 bases from V and 0 bases from J; junction bases left unmatched: 2. Germline values: CDR1 MDHEN, CDR2 SYDVKM. This CDR3 is built from 16 residues. The CDR3 DNA follows: TGTGCCAGCAGTTCACAGGGGGGCTCCTATAATTCACCCCTCCACTTT. Its protein is CASSSQGGSYNSPLHF.

This clonotype was counted only a few times. This rearrangement joins TRBV5-1 to TRBJ1-2, with D possibly matching TRBD1 (6 bases). Per germline, CDR1 SGHRS and CDR2 YFSETQ. V lost 4 bases and J 5 bases, leaving 18 bases between the germline ends. The CDR3 spans 15 residues. The CDR3 sequence: CASSPRGALGYGYTF. CDR3 in DNA: TGCGCCAGCAGCCCCCGGGGGGCTCTGGGATATGGCTACACCTTC.

This chain links TRBV20-1 with TRBJ2-5; 7 bases agree with TRBD1. This CDR3 has 12 amino acids. V lost 7 bases and J lost 7; bases outside the gene matches: 9. The germline gives CDR1 DFQATT, CDR2 SNEGSKA (reference sequence). The CDR3 region has the DNA TGCAGTGGGGGGACAGACACTGGGACCCAGTACTTC. This gives the protein CSGGTDTGTQYF.